A single TCR beta chain is shown here with its context. Its antigen is still unknown. For the second PCR, which ran for about 6 to 11 cycles, a sample-barcoded 5' primer and a J-beta primer mix were used. TCRdb recomputed calls from the 5' RACE reads with MiXCR, one row per CDR3 protein. The data hold more than 1,400,000 distinct CDR3 sequences, with 40% to 50% observed a single time. Trimming left V 3 bases short and J 10 bases short, with 11 bases between. Germline V gene data show CDR1 as SGDLS and CDR2 as YYNGEE. This CDR3 has 12 residues. The source of the sample is a study of blood T cells in healthy people across ages. Whole-study results and caveats: PBMCs that were unsorted prevented a conclusive naive versus antigen-experienced comparison.

This sequence originates from a woman aged 18 to 35 in good health. The sample comprised blood. V and J are TRBV9 and TRBJ2-1; D perhaps matches TRBD1 (5 bases). This chain's CDR3 is CASSAQELEQFF. DNA of the CDR3: TGTGCCAGCAGCGCACAGGAGCTAGAGCAGTTCTTC.